These 8 T cell receptor beta chains were sequenced from one sample in a study of T cell responses to AZD1222 COVID-19 vaccine. Measured with immunoSEQ multiplex PCR; TCRdb has only the in-frame clones, and not every one. The sample carries 140,000 to 150,000 clones, about 93% recorded once. The sample in question was peripheral blood, obtained 28 days after the second AZD1222 dose. Every receptor here comes from an adult who received the AZD1222 COVID-19 vaccine.

This clone appeared a single time. V usage is TRBV4-1 and J usage is TRBJ2-3, with TRBD2 identical over 8 bases. CDR3 size: 17 residues. The germline V gene encodes CDR1 MGHRA and CDR2 YSYEKL. With 0 bases clipped from V and 2 bases from J, the junction kept 7 bases outside the gene matches. The DNA of the CDR3 is TGCGCCAGCAGCCAAGACGGGACGGGGGGGATCACAGATACGCAGTATTTT. Translating gives CASSQDGTGGITDTQYF.

This clone came up a few times. Additional DNA sequences in this sample encode the identical CDR3. V usage is TRBV7-3 and J usage is TRBJ2-5, with D perhaps being TRBD1 or TRBD2 (5 bases each). The CDR3 length is 14 residues. V was clipped by 5 bases and J by 2 bases, with 12 bases between them. Germline CDR1 reads SGHTA; CDR2 reads FQGTGA. The CDR3 DNA sequence: TGTGCCAGCAGCCCGACGGGGCTACAAGAGACCCAGTACTTC. Translation: CASSPTGLQETQYF.

This clone was counted a single time. The chain joins TRBV5-1 to TRBJ1-5; 7 bases map to TRBD1. J lost 0 bases, V lost 3 bases, and 15 bases had no gene match. There are 19 residues in the CDR3. Germline CDR1 SGHRS, CDR2 YFSETQ. The CDR3 DNA reads as TGCGCCAGCAGCTCGGGGCGGGGCAGGGGGGTTTATAGCAATCAGCCCCAGCATTTT. Protein: CASSSGRGRGVYSNQPQHF.

The V call is TRBV7-2, the J call TRBJ2-3; 16 bases match TRBD2. The V segment lost 8 bases and the J segment 8 bases; nucleotides outside the gene matches: 13. The CDR3 spans 17 residues. Germline-derived CDR1 and CDR2 are SGHTA and FQGNSA. CDR3 nucleotides: TGTGCCAGCGGGAAGCCGGGACTAGCGGGGGGGCTGGGTACGCAGTATTTT. Translated: CASGKPGLAGGLGTQYF.

This clone was counted many times. This chain joins TRBV7-9 and TRBJ2-1, with D tentatively TRBD1 or TRBD2 (5 bases each). V was trimmed by 6 bases and J by 6 bases, leaving 12 bases between them. Germline-derived CDR1 and CDR2 are SEHNR and FQNEAQ (reference sequence). The CDR3 contains 13 residues. CDR3 bases: TGTGCCAGCAGAACCGGGACCCGCAATGAGCAGTTCTTC. It is translated as CASRTGTRNEQFF.

The CDR3 nucleotides read TGTGCCATCAGTGAGAACGATTCAGGGGCCCAGCCCCAGCATTTT. It codes for CAISENDSGAQPQHF. This chain connects TRBV10-3 to TRBJ1-5, with D perhaps matching TRBD1 (6 bases). Germline CDR1 is ENHRY and CDR2 is SYGVKD. The CDR3 is made up of 15 amino acids. Trimming removed 2 bases at V and 7 bases at J, with 15 bases between.

V is TRBV5-1 and J is TRBJ2-3; a possible D gene is TRBD1 (6 bases). The CDR3 is made up of 16 amino acids. Trimming took 5 bases from V and 0 from J, leaving 16 bases between them. Germline CDR1 reads SGHRS; CDR2 reads YFSETQ. In nucleotides, the CDR3 is TGCGCCAGCAGGCGTACCGGGACACCTAGCACAGATACGCAGTATTTT. This codes for CASRRTGTPSTDTQYF.

The chain carries TRBV13 and TRBJ2-1; D not resolved. The CDR3 is 14 residues long. With 3 bases removed from V and 6 bases from J, the gap between germline ends came to 12 bases. CDR1 and CDR2 from the germline V gene are PRHDT and FYEKMQ (reference sequence). The CDR3 DNA reads as TGTGCCAGCAGCTTTGGGAAAGTTGGCAATGAGCAGTTCTTC. Translating it yields CASSFGKVGNEQFF.